One T cell receptor beta chain is described in this entry. What it binds is not known. It was with previously described methods and listed TCR primers that bulk TCR libraries were made. MiXCR, applied by TCRdb to the PCR reads, yields one record per CDR3 protein. The top ten clones hold roughly 0.85% of a sample with about 640,000 distinct CDR3 sequences, just under 20% of them seen once. The data belong to a study of molecular identifiers for immune sequencing clone quantification. Study results and limitations: Clones that exceeded 20 RNA copies held over 99% of effector molecules, yet under 1% in naive cells.

Germline values: CDR1 SEHNR, CDR2 FQNEAQ (reference sequence). Trimming removed 1 base from V and 3 bases from J; junction bases left unmatched: 5. The CDR3 loop spans 16 amino acids. A CD8+CD4-CCR7+CD45RA+ gate was used to sort naive CD8 T cells. Sequencing was carried out using naive CD8+ T cells from blood, with Jurkat cell RNA spiked in. Subset reported: FACS-sorted CD8+CD4-CCR7+CD45RA+ naive T cells. This receptor was taken from a human donor in good health. Some libraries in this study had Jurkat cell RNA spiked in. The chain links TRBV7-9 to TRBJ2-5; TRBD2 agrees at 10 bases. In nucleotides, the CDR3 is TGTGCCAGCAGCTTAGGGAGCGGGGGGGCGGAAGAGACCCAGTACTTC. It is translated as CASSLGSGGAEETQYF.